This T cell receptor (beta chain) was sequenced for a study of OX40 agonist ivuxolimab in advanced cancers. Germline CDR1 reads LNHNV; CDR2 reads YYDKDF (reference sequence). The V end was cut by 5 bases, the J end by 6 bases, with 18 bases between. There are 15 residues in the CDR3. Sequencing used immunoSEQ multiplex PCR; TCRdb keeps in-frame clones, though not all of them. Among approximately 99,000 clones listed, 86% were seen once. This clone was picked up a small number of times. The sequence derives from an adult with an advanced solid tumor such as melanoma, head and neck, liver or kidney cancer. The chain carries TRBV15 and TRBJ2-3; the D gene is possibly TRBD2 (5 bases). Sequenced material: CD4+ or CD8+ T cells sorted from blood, taken in a trial of the OX40 agonist ivuxolimab. CDR3 region: CATSAGLAEVDTQYF. The CDR3 DNA sequence: TGTGCCACCAGCGCGGGCCTAGCCGAGGTGGATACGCAGTATTTT. The variable domain in full, with the rest retrieved from reference TRBV15 and TRBJ2-3, is DAMVIQNPRYQVTQFGKPVTLSCSQTLNHNVMYWYQQKSSQAPKLLFHYYDKDFNNEADTPDNFQSRRPNTSFCFLDIRSPGLGDTAMYLCATSAGLAEVDTQYFGPGTRLTVL.